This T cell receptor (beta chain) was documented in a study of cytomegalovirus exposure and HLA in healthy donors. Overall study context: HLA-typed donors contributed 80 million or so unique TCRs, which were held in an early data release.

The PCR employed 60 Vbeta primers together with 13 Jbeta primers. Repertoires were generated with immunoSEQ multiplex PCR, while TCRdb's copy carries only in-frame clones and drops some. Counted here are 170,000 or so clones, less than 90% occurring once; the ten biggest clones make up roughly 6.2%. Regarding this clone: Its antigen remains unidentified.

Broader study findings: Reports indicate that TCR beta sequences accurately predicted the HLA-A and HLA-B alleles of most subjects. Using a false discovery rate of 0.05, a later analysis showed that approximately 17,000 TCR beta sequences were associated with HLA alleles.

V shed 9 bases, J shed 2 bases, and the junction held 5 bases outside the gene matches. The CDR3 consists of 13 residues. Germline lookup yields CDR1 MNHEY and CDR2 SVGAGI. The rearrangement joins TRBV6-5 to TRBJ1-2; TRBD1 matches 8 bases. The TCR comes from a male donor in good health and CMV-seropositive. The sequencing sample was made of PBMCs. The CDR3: CASSRGLNYGYTF. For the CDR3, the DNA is TGTGCCAGTTCCAGGGGGCTGAACTATGGCTACACCTTC.